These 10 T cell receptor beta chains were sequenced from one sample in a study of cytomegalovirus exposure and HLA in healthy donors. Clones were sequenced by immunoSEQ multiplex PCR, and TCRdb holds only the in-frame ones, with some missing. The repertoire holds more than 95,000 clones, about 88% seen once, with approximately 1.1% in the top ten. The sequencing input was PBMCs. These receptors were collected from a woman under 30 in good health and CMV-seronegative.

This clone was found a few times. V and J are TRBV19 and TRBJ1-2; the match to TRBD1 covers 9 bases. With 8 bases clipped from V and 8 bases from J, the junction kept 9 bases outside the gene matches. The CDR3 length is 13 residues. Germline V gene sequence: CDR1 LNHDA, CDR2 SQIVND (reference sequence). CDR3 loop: CASGGQGLGGYTF. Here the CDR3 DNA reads TGTGCCAGTGGCGGACAGGGGCTGGGCGGCTACACCTTC.

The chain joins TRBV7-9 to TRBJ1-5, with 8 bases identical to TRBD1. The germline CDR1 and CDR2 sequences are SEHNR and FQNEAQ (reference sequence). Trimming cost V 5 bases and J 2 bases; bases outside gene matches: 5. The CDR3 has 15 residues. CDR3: CASSRDRGGNQPQHF. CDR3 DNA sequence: TGTGCCAGCAGCCGAGACAGGGGAGGCAATCAGCCCCAGCATTTT.

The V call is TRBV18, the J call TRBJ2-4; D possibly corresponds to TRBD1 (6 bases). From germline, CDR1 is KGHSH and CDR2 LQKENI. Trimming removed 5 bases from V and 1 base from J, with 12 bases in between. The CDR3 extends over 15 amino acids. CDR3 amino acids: CASSRLGAAKNIQYF. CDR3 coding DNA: TGTGCCAGCTCAAGGCTGGGGGCCGCCAAAAACATTCAGTACTTC.

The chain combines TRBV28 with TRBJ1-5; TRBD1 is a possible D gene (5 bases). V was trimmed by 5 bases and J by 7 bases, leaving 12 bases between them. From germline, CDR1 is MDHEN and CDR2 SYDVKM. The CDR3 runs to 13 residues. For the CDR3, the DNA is TGTGCCAGCAGTAACGGGGGTAACCAGCCCCAGCATTTT. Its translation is CASSNGGNQPQHF.

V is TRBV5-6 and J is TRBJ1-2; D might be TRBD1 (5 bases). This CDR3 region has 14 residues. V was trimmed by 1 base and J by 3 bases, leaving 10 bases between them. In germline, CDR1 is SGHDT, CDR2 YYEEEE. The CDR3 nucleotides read TGTGCCAGCAGCTTGATAGGGGAGGACTATGGCTACACCTTC. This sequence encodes CASSLIGEDYGYTF.

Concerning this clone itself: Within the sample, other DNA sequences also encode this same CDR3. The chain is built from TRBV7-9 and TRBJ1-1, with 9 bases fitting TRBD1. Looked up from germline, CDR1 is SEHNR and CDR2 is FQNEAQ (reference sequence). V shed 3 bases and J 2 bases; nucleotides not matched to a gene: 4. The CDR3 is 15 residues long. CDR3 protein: CASSFGQGRNTEAFF. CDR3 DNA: TGTGCCAGCAGCTTTGGACAGGGGCGTAACACTGAAGCTTTCTTT.

CDR3 DNA sequence: TGTGCCAGCAGCTCCGGACAGGGATCCTACGAGCAGTACGTC. Amino acid sequence: CASSSGQGSYEQYV. The V gene is TRBV28, the J gene TRBJ2-7; 8 bases align to TRBD1. Germline V gene lookup returns CDR1 MDHEN and CDR2 SYDVKM. CDR3 size: 14 residues. V shed 6 bases, J shed 1 base, and the junction held 5 bases outside the gene matches.

In DNA form, the CDR3 reads TGTGCCAGCAGCCTCAGCAGCGCGGGATGGGCAGATACGCAGTATTTT. This translates into CASSLSSAGWADTQYF. The V and J genes are TRBV4-2 and TRBJ2-3, with D possibly matching TRBD2 (6 bases). Trimming shortened V by 4 bases and J by 4 bases, and 18 bases separated the two germline ends. CDR3 size: 16 residues. Germline V lookup: CDR1 LGHNA, CDR2 YNFKEQ.

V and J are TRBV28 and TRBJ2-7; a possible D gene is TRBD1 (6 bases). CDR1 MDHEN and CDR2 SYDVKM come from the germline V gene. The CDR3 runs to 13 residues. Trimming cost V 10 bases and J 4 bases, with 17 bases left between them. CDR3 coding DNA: TGTGCCACCACCGGGACAACGCGTTACGAGCAGTACTTC. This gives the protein CATTGTTRYEQYF.

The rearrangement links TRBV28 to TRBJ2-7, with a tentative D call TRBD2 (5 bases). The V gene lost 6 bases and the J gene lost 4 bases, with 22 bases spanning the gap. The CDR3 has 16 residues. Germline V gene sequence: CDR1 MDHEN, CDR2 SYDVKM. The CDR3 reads CASSRSTRRPEYEQYF. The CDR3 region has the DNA TGTGCCAGCAGCCGCAGTACTAGGAGGCCCGAGTACGAGCAGTACTTC. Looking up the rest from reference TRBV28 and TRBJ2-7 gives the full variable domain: DVKVTQSSRYLVKRTGEKVFLECVQDMDHENMFWYRQDPGLGLRLIYFSYDVKMKEKGDIPEGYSVSREKKERFSLILESASTNQTSMYLCASSRSTRRPEYEQYFGPGTRLTVT.